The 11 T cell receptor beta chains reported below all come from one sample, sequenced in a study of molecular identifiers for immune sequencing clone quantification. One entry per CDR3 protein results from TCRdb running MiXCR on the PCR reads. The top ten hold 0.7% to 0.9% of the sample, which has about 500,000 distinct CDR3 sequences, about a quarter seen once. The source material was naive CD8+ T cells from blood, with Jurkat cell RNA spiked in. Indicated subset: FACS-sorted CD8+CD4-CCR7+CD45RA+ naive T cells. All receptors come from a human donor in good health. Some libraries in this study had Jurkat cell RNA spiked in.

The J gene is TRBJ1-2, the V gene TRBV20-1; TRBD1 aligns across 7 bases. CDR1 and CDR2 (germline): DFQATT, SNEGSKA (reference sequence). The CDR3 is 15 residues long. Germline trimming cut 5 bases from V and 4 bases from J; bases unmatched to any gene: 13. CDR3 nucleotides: TGCAGTGCTGGGTCAGACAGGGATAGCGCCTATGGCTACACCTTC. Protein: CSAGSDRDSAYGYTF.

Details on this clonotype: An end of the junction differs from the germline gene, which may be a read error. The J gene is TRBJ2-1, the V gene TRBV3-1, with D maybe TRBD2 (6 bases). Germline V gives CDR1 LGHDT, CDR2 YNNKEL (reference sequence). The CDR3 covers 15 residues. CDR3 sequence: CASSQDLTRNNKQFF. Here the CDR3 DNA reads TGTGCCAGCAGCCAAGATTTGACTAGGAACAATAAGCAGTTCTTC.

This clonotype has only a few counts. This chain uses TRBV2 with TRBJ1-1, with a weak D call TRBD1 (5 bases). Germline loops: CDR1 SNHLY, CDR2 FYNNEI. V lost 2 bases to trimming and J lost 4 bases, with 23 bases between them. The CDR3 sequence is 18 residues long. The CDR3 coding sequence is TGTGCCAGCAGTGAATCCGGGAGCGACCCCGGGGCGGTCACTGAAGCTTTCTTT. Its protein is CASSESGSDPGAVTEAFF. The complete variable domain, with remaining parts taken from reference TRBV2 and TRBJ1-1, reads EPEVTQTPSHQVTQMGQEVILRCVPISNHLYFYWYRQILGQKVEFLVSFYNNEISEKSEIFDDQFSVERPDGSNFTLKIRSTKLEDSAMYFCASSESGSDPGAVTEAFFGQGTRLTVV.

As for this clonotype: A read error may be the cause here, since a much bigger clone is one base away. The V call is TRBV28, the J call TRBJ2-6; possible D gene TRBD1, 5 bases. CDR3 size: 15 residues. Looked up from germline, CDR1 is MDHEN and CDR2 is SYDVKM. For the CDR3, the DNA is TGTGCCAGCGCCGGAGAGTTCTCTGGGGCCAGCGTCCTGACTTTC. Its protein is CASAGEFSGASVLTF.

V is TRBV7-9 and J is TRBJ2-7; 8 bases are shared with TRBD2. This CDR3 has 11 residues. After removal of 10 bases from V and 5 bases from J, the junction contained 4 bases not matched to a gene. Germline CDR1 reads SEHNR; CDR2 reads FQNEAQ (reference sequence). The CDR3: CAIGGVHEQYF. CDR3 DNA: TGTGCCATCGGGGGGGTTCACGAGCAGTACTTC.

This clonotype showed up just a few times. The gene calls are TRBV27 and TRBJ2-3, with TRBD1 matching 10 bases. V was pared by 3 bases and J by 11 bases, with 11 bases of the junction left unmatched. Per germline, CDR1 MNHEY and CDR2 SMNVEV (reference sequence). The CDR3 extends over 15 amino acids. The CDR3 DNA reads TGTGCCAGCAGTTTTATGGGGACAGGGGAGGTAGAGCAGTATTTT. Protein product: CASSFMGTGEVEQYF.

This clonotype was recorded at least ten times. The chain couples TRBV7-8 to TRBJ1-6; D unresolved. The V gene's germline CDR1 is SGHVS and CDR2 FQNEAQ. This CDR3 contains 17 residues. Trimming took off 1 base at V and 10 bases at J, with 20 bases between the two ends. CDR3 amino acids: CASSLGGGPAVLSPLHF. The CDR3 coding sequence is TGTGCCAGCAGCTTAGGAGGCGGCCCGGCGGTGTTGTCACCCCTCCACTTT.

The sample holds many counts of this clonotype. The CDR3 sequence: CASSEPRKEETQYF. CDR3 bases: TGTGCCAGCAGTGAACCCAGAAAAGAAGAGACCCAGTACTTC. The chain uses TRBV2 and TRBJ2-5; D gene unclear. Germline CDR1 is SNHLY and CDR2 is FYNNEI. This CDR3 region has 14 residues. The germline V and J ends were trimmed by 2 bases and 3 bases, with 10 bases remaining between them.

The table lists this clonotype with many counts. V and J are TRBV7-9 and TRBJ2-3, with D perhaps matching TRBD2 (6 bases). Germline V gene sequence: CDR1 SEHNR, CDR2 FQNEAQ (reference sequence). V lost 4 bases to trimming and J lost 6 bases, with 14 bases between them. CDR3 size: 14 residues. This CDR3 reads CASSSKEGQDTQYF. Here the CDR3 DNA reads TGTGCCAGCAGCTCCAAGGAGGGGCAGGATACGCAGTATTTT.

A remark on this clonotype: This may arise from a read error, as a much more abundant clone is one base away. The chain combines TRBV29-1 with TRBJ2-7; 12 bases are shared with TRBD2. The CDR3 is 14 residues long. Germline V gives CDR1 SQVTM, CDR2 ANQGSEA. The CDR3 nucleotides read TGCAGCGTTGGAGGGCTAGCGGGAGGGTACGAGCGGTACTTC. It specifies CSVGGLAGGYERYF.

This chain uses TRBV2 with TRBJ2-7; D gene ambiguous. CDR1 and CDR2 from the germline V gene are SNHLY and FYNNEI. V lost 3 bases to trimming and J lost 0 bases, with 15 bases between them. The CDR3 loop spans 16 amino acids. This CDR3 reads CASSEGAAATSYEQYF. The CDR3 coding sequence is TGTGCCAGCAGTGAGGGCGCGGCAGCTACCTCCTACGAGCAGTACTTC. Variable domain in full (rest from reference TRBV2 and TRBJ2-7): EPEVTQTPSHQVTQMGQEVILRCVPISNHLYFYWYRQILGQKVEFLVSFYNNEISEKSEIFDDQFSVERPDGSNFTLKIRSTKLEDSAMYFCASSEGAAATSYEQYFGPGTRLTVT.